The 32 T cell receptor beta chains in this list originate from one sample, sequenced in a study of shared clonotypes between healthy human individuals. Assay: immunoSEQ multiplex PCR; the TCRdb copy retains only in-frame clones and omits some. The sample lists 1.5 million to 1.9 million clones; approximately 98% were seen once. Input material: naive CD4+ T cells sorted from blood. Subset indicated: CD45RA+ positively selected. Receptors were obtained from a man aged 25 to 40 in good health.

The chain recombines TRBV27 with TRBJ2-3, with D uncertain. Germline assignment: CDR1 MNHEY and CDR2 SMNVEV (reference sequence). CDR3 length equals 13 residues. The V gene lost 6 bases and the J gene lost 4 bases, with 11 bases spanning the gap. CDR3 protein: CASRPRSPDTQYF. The DNA of the CDR3 is TGTGCCAGCAGACCCCGATCACCAGATACGCAGTATTTT.

V gene TRBV11-1 combines with J gene TRBJ2-3, with D tentatively TRBD2 (5 bases). The CDR3 is 13 residues long. Germline values: CDR1 SGHAT, CDR2 FQDESV (reference sequence). V was shortened by 5 bases and J by 7 bases, with 13 bases between the two germline ends. DNA of the CDR3: TGTGCCAGCAGCCCACTGACTATTCATACGCAGTATTTT. This translates into CASSPLTIHTQYF.

The sample holds one count of this clone. The chain is built from TRBV9 and TRBJ2-2; no firm D call. Germline V gene lookup returns CDR1 SGDLS and CDR2 YYNGEE. Trimming took off 0 bases at V and 0 bases at J, with 9 bases between the two ends. The CDR3 is made up of 16 amino acids. Here the CDR3 DNA reads TGTGCCAGCAGCGTAGGTCTGCGGCCGAACACCGGGGAGCTGTTTTTT. This gives the protein CASSVGLRPNTGELFF.

The chain carries TRBV6-1 and TRBJ2-5; 8 bases map to TRBD2. Germline CDR1 and CDR2: MNHNS and SASEGT. The V gene end was trimmed by 8 bases and the J gene end by 5 bases; junction bases not matched to a gene: 13. The CDR3 has 15 residues. CDR3 sequence (DNA): TGTGCCAGCCAAGGCAGTGCGGGGGGTAAGGAGACCCAGTACTTC. It yields the protein CASQGSAGGKETQYF.

This chain joins TRBV7-2 and TRBJ2-2; 8 bases agree with TRBD2. The CDR3 extends over 15 amino acids. Germline values: CDR1 SGHTA, CDR2 FQGNSA. With 4 bases clipped from V and 6 bases from J, the junction kept 7 bases outside the gene matches. CDR3 coding DNA: TGTGCCAGCAGCTGGCTAGCGGGCAATTCCGGGGAGCTGTTTTTT. Its translation is CASSWLAGNSGELFF.

Concerning this clone itself: The same CDR3 arises from other DNA sequences in this sample as well. The chain is built from TRBV9 and TRBJ2-1; 11 bases line up with TRBD2. This CDR3 has 15 amino acids. CDR1 and CDR2 (germline): SGDLS, YYNGEE. The V and J ends lost 2 bases and 4 bases, in that order; junction bases with no gene match: 2. CDR3 residues: CASSVGLAEYNEQFF. The CDR3 DNA reads as TGTGCCAGCAGCGTGGGACTAGCGGAATACAATGAGCAGTTCTTC.

J is TRBJ1-2 and V is TRBV6-5; 9 bases are a match to TRBD1. The CDR3 totals 15 residues. Losses at the gene ends were 6 bases for V and 5 bases for J; bases not matched to a gene: 10. Germline-derived CDR1 and CDR2 are MNHEY and SVGAGI. In DNA, the CDR3 is TGTGCCAGCAGATCGGCACAGGGGGCCCATTATGGCTACACCTTC. This encodes CASRSAQGAHYGYTF.

The chain recombines TRBV5-5 with TRBJ2-2; unclear D gene. CDR3 length: 14 residues. Germline CDR1 SGHKS, CDR2 YYEKEE (reference sequence). Between the trimmed V and J ends, which lost 0 bases and 3 bases, there was a span of 6 bases. The CDR3 nucleotides read TGTGCCAGCAGCTTGGGACAACACACCGGGGAGCTGTTTTTT. Translating gives CASSLGQHTGELFF. Together with reference TRBV5-5 and TRBJ2-2, the CDR3 gives the full variable domain: DAGVTQSPTHLIKTRGQQVTLRCSPISGHKSVSWYQQVLGQGPQFIFQYYEKEERGRGNFPDRFSARQFPNYSSELNVNALLLGDSALYLCASSLGQHTGELFFGEGSRLTVL.

The J gene is TRBJ2-7, the V gene TRBV6-5; D unresolved. The CDR3 runs 13 residues. V was pared by 8 bases and J by 0 bases, with 11 bases between. Germline CDR1 reads MNHEY; CDR2 reads SVGAGI. CDR3 in DNA: TGTGCCAGCGCGGACGGCAGCTCCTACGAGCAGTACTTC. It specifies CASADGSSYEQYF.

The chain links TRBV5-4 to TRBJ2-1, with TRBD2 matching 8 bases. This CDR3 is 16 amino acids long. V shed 5 bases and J 8 bases; nucleotides not matched to a gene: 15. CDR1 is SGHNT, CDR2 YYREEE, per germline (reference sequence). The CDR3 spells CASSMRSGGGFHEQFF. The DNA for the CDR3 is TGTGCCAGCAGTATGCGATCGGGAGGGGGTTTTCATGAGCAGTTCTTC.

V gene TRBV2 combines with J gene TRBJ2-1, with 9 nucleotides matching TRBD2. J gave up 3 bases and V 6 bases, and 6 bases lay outside the gene matches. This CDR3 has 15 amino acids. CDR1 and CDR2 from the germline V gene are SNHLY and FYNNEI. The CDR3 coding sequence is TGTGCCAGCAGCAGGCTAGCGGGAAACTACAATGAGCAGTTCTTC. This encodes CASSRLAGNYNEQFF.

CDR3 sequence: CASSFDYSYEQYF. The CDR3, as DNA: TGCGCCAGCAGCTTCGACTACTCCTACGAGCAGTACTTC. This chain joins TRBV5-1 and TRBJ2-7; D may be TRBD2 (5 bases). The CDR3 is 13 amino acids. CDR1 is SGHRS and CDR2 is YFSETQ in the germline V gene. V lost 2 bases, J lost 0 bases, and 6 bases lay in between.

The chain employs TRBV18 and TRBJ2-6; D is perhaps TRBD1 (5 bases). In germline, CDR1 is KGHSH, CDR2 LQKENI. V was pared by 3 bases and J by 0 bases, with 12 bases between. The CDR3 extends over 17 amino acids. The CDR3 sequence is CASSPKAGHSGANVLTF. CDR3 bases: TGTGCCAGCTCACCGAAGGCAGGACACTCTGGGGCCAACGTCCTGACTTTC.

The chain has TRBV4-2 and TRBJ2-3, with D possibly matching TRBD2 (6 bases). Germline-derived CDR1 and CDR2 are LGHNA and YNFKEQ. The CDR3 extends over 14 amino acids. Trimming pared 4 bases from V and 0 bases from J, leaving 8 bases between. The CDR3 DNA reads as TGTGCCAGCAGCCGGAGCGGGAGCACAGATACGCAGTATTTT. The encoded protein is CASSRSGSTDTQYF.

The rearrangement uses TRBV6-5 and TRBJ1-1, with a possible D match to TRBD1 (5 bases). The ends were cut back, 6 bases at V and 0 bases at J, with 8 bases in the middle. Germline CDR1 and CDR2: MNHEY and SVGAGI. This CDR3 is 13 amino acids long. CDR3 protein: CASRKTVNTEAFF. For the CDR3, the DNA is TGTGCCAGCAGGAAGACAGTGAACACTGAAGCTTTCTTT.

This sequence joins TRBV6-5 and TRBJ2-7; D gene ambiguous. Trimming took 0 bases from V and 5 from J, leaving 11 bases between them. The germline V gene encodes CDR1 MNHEY and CDR2 SVGAGI. The CDR3 sequence is 14 residues long. CDR3 region: CASSYSAVRDEQYF. The CDR3 DNA reads as TGTGCCAGCAGTTACTCGGCCGTAAGGGACGAGCAGTACTTC.

Note on this clone: The identical CDR3 is also encoded by other nucleotide sequences in the sample. The CDR3 is CASSLGGGYTF. In DNA, the CDR3 is TGTGCCAGCAGTTTAGGGGGTGGCTACACCTTC. This chain joins TRBV28 and TRBJ1-2; a weak D match, TRBD1 (5 bases). The CDR3 runs to 11 residues. Germline V CDR1 and CDR2: MDHEN, SYDVKM. The V end lost 2 bases, the J end lost 7 bases, and 5 bases lay between the germline ends.

Note on this clone: The sample has other DNA sequences that encode this CDR3 too. The V and J genes are TRBV5-1 and TRBJ2-5; D possibly corresponds to TRBD1 (6 bases). Germline CDR1 reads SGHRS; CDR2 reads YFSETQ. V lost 0 bases, J lost 1 base, and 7 bases lay in between. The length of the CDR3 is 14 residues. CDR3 loop: CASSLARGQETQYF. For the CDR3, the DNA is TGCGCCAGCAGCTTGGCCAGGGGCCAAGAGACCCAGTACTTC.

DNA for the CDR3: TGCGCCAGCAGCTTGGCCGGGACAGGATTTGTCAACGAGCAGTACTTC. Translated, it gives CASSLAGTGFVNEQYF. The V call is TRBV5-1, the J call TRBJ2-7; 8 bases are a match to TRBD1. The germline gives CDR1 SGHRS, CDR2 YFSETQ. The junction had 10 bases not matched to a gene; V was cut back by 0 bases and J by 5 bases. This CDR3 region has 16 residues.

The chain joins TRBV4-2 to TRBJ2-1; TRBD1 agrees at 8 bases. This CDR3 has 15 residues. The junction had 15 bases not matched to a gene; V was cut back by 2 bases and J by 15 bases. Germline V gives CDR1 LGHNA, CDR2 YNFKEQ. CDR3: CASSQRLPDRGMAFF. DNA of the CDR3: TGTGCCAGCAGCCAAAGATTACCCGACAGGGGTATGGCGTTCTTC.

This clone was detected only once. J is TRBJ2-7 and V is TRBV15; the D is unclear. The CDR3 is 14 amino acids. Germline lookup yields CDR1 LNHNV and CDR2 YYDKDF (reference sequence). Trimming shortened V by 1 base and J by 3 bases, and 10 bases separated the two germline ends. The CDR3 here is CATSRGGTHYEQYF. CDR3 nucleotide sequence: TGTGCCACCAGCAGAGGTGGTACTCACTACGAGCAGTACTTC.

This chain uses TRBV20-1 with TRBJ1-1, with unresolved D. The CDR3 spans 11 residues. Looked up from germline, CDR1 is DFQATT and CDR2 is SNEGSKA (reference sequence). Trimming cost V 1 base and J 10 bases, with 10 bases left between them. CDR3 sequence (DNA): TGCAGTGCTAGAGCTAGCTGGGGAGCTTTCTTT. Translating it yields CSARASWGAFF.

The rearrangement joins TRBV29-1 to TRBJ2-5, with D possibly being TRBD1 or TRBD2 (5 bases each). Between the trimmed V and J ends, which lost 8 bases and 5 bases, there was a span of 12 bases. The CDR3 sequence is 11 residues long. The V gene's germline CDR1 is SQVTM and CDR2 ANQGSEA. CDR3 bases: TGCAGCTTCTGGGGGTGGGAGACCCAGTACTTC. Its protein product is CSFWGWETQYF.

This sequence joins TRBV10-2 and TRBJ1-4; no definite D call. Germline V gene lookup returns CDR1 WSHSY and CDR2 SAAADI. This CDR3 is 15 amino acids long. V was cut by 3 bases and J by 7 bases, with 15 bases left in between. CDR3 residues: CASSDPHGKVEKLFF. CDR3 DNA sequence: TGCGCCAGCAGTGACCCTCACGGCAAGGTTGAAAAACTGTTTTTT.

The gene calls are TRBV14 and TRBJ2-2; D is ambiguous. V was shortened by 3 bases and J by 8 bases, with 7 bases between the two germline ends. Germline CDR1 reads SGHDN; CDR2 reads FVKESK. The CDR3 extends over 12 amino acids. The CDR3 DNA follows: TGTGCCAGCAGCCATACAGTGGGGGAGCTGTTTTTT. Amino acids: CASSHTVGELFF.

This CDR3 is CASSLLAAYEQYF. As DNA, the CDR3 is TGTGCCAGCAGCTTACTAGCAGCATACGAGCAGTACTTC. J is TRBJ2-7 and V is TRBV11-2; TRBD2 is a possible D gene (5 bases). From germline, CDR1 is SGHAT and CDR2 FQNNGV. Between the trimmed V and J ends, which lost 2 bases and 4 bases, there was a span of 9 bases. The length of the CDR3 is 13 residues.

The chain combines TRBV2 with TRBJ1-3; TRBD1 matches 7 bases. CDR3 length: 15 amino acids. J gave up 2 bases and V 7 bases, and 8 bases lay outside the gene matches. In germline, CDR1 is SNHLY, CDR2 FYNNEI. DNA of the CDR3: TGTGCCAGCACCGAAACAGGGGCAGCTGGAAACACCATATATTTT. It specifies CASTETGAAGNTIYF.

J is TRBJ2-3 and V is TRBV30; D might be TRBD1 (6 bases). Germline CDR1 is GTSNPN and CDR2 is SVGIG (reference sequence). The germline V and J ends were trimmed by 4 bases and 2 bases, with 16 bases remaining between them. This CDR3 spans 15 amino acids. Here the CDR3 DNA reads TGTGCCTGGACACCCACAGGGCCTCTCACAGATACGCAGTATTTT. It specifies CAWTPTGPLTDTQYF.

The chain's CDR3 is CASSQVRFGQGNYEEQYF. CDR3 coding DNA: TGCGCCAGCAGCCAAGTTCGCTTTGGGCAGGGGAACTACGAAGAGCAGTACTTC. The V gene is TRBV4-1, the J gene TRBJ2-7; the D gene is possibly TRBD1 (6 bases). The germline CDR1 and CDR2 sequences are MGHRA and YSYEKL. Trimming shortened V by 1 base and J by 7 bases, and 26 bases separated the two germline ends. This CDR3 spans 18 amino acids.

This chain joins TRBV10-3 and TRBJ2-7; D remains unclear. With 2 bases removed from V and 3 bases from J, the gap between germline ends came to 5 bases. Germline-derived CDR1 and CDR2 are ENHRY and SYGVKD. The CDR3 runs to 12 residues. CDR3 sequence (DNA): TGTGCCATCAGTGAGGTCAACTACGAGCAGTACTTC. It codes for CAISEVNYEQYF.

The V gene is TRBV10-2, the J gene TRBJ1-5, with 8 bases fitting TRBD1. From germline, CDR1 is WSHSY and CDR2 SAAADI. The CDR3 is 13 residues long. V lost 6 bases to trimming and J lost 4 bases; unmatched junction nucleotides: 2. Here the CDR3 reads CASSRQGNQPQHF. For the CDR3, the DNA is TGCGCCAGCAGCCGACAGGGGAATCAGCCCCAGCATTTT.

V is TRBV10-3 and J is TRBJ2-3; D is possibly TRBD1 (6 bases). The ends were cut back, 6 bases at V and 3 bases at J, with 19 bases in the middle. CDR1 ENHRY and CDR2 SYGVKD come from the germline V gene. This CDR3 is built from 16 residues. The CDR3 protein is CAISSATGHPTDTQYF. CDR3 nucleotide sequence: TGTGCCATCAGCTCGGCAACGGGACATCCTACAGATACGCAGTATTTT.